These T cell receptor beta chains were read from a single sample in a study of human T cells and chemical hapten exposure. TCRdb passed the RACE reads through MiXCR, listing each CDR3 protein once. The sample gives 350,000 or so distinct CDR3 sequences, around 7% of which show up once; roughly 8% is in the top ten. The sequencing here drew on whole blood, taken in connection with sensitization to the hapten diphenylcyclopropenone (DPC). The receptors shown here come from a woman between 18 and 29 years old with alopecia areata. Some clones in this sample may be carry-over from other donors' samples. CDR3s include the opening cysteine and the closing phenylalanine or tryptophan. The D gene is left open where the match is weak. Clone size is not always given. Where it is, it says once, few, many or a class for expanded clones.

v_gene	d_gene	j_gene	abundance	CDR3nt	CDR3aa
TRBV7-2	.	TRBJ1-2	many	TGTGCCAGCAGCTTAGTCGGGCAGTACTATGGCTACACCTTC	CASSLVGQYYGYTF
TRBV12-3/TRBV12-4	TRBD1	TRBJ1-1	few	TGTGCCAGCGGGGACAGGGGGCTGGACACTGAAGCTTTCTTT	CASGDRGLDTEAFF
TRBV6-5	TRBD1	TRBJ2-4	few	TGTGCCAGCGGGGGGACAGGGGAAAACATTCAGTACTTC	CASGGTGENIQYF
TRBV29-1	.	TRBJ2-2	many	TGCAGCGTTGAAGAGGGGAACAGGGCGCCCACCGGGGAGCTGTTTTTT	CSVEEGNRAPTGELFF
TRBV12-3/TRBV12-4	TRBD1	TRBJ1-1	.	TGTGCCAGCAGGGGACAGGAGAACACTGAAGCTTTCTTT	CASRGQENTEAFF
TRBV3-1	TRBD2	TRBJ2-5	few	TGTGCCAGCAGCCTGTATAGCGGGGGGGCCGTGGAGACCCAGTACTTC	CASSLYSGGAVETQYF
TRBV5-6	.	TRBJ1-2	few	TGTGCCAGCAGCCCCCACGGGGGAGAGAACTATGGCTACACCTTC	CASSPHGGENYGYTF
TRBV7-6	.	TRBJ1-1	.	TGTGCCAGCAGCTTAGAAGGGGATTACACTGAAGCTTTCTTT	CASSLEGDYTEAFF
TRBV5-5	TRBD1	TRBJ1-2	few	TGTGCCAGTGGGACAGGGGGCGCGTCCATCTATGGCTACACCTTC	CASGTGGASIYGYTF
TRBV6-5	.	TRBJ1-2	.	TGTGCCAGCAGGCCGGACGGGAACGCTTATGGCTACACCTTC	CASRPDGNAYGYTF
TRBV7-2	TRBD1	TRBJ1-3	few	TGTGCCAGCAGCTTAGTTGAGGCAGGGGGGAACGGAAACACCATATATTTT	CASSLVEAGGNGNTIYF
TRBV20-1	.	TRBJ2-3	many	TGCAGTGCTAGTTTCGGGGATACGCAGTATTTT	CSASFGDTQYF
TRBV4-1	.	TRBJ2-7	.	TGCGCCAGCAGCCAATCCATCAGGGCCGGGCAGTACTTC	CASSQSIRAGQYF